This entry lists 31 T cell receptor beta chains sequenced from one sample in a study of blood T cell repertoires in COVID-19. Only in-frame clones appear in the TCRdb table, and some are missing; sequencing was by immunoSEQ multiplex PCR. This sample carries a few hundred thousand clones, less than 85% of them seen once, and the ten largest clones take approximately 7.2%. Sequenced material: peripheral blood. The receptors originated from a woman in her 70s with acute or convalescent COVID-19.

This clone appeared a few times. The CDR3 reads CASSEPGQAGNTIYF. The CDR3 nucleotides read TGTGCCAGCAGTGAACCTGGACAGGCTGGAAACACCATATATTTT. The rearrangement joins TRBV25-1 to TRBJ1-3; 7 bases are shared with TRBD1. This CDR3 contains 15 residues. The ends lost 2 bases at V and 2 bases at J; junction bases unmatched: 3. Looked up from germline, CDR1 is MGHDK and CDR2 is SYGVNS.

Points on this clone: This sample includes further DNA sequences coding for the same CDR3. The chain recombines TRBV6-6 with TRBJ2-1, with D possibly being TRBD2 (5 bases). The CDR3 length is 14 residues. Germline lookup yields CDR1 MNHNY and CDR2 SVGAGI (reference sequence). Deletions cut 0 bases from V and 4 bases from J, with 7 bases between. CDR3 bases: TGTGCCAGCAGTTACTCGCGGGTATACAATGAGCAGTTCTTC. It yields the protein CASSYSRVYNEQFF.

The chain employs TRBV9 and TRBJ2-2, with a weak D call TRBD2 (5 bases). Per the germline V gene, CDR1 is SGDLS and CDR2 is YYNGEE. This CDR3 is built from 15 residues. V was trimmed by 2 bases and J by 2 bases, leaving 10 bases between them. The CDR3 DNA sequence: TGTGCCAGCAGCGTCGCAGGAGGAAACACCGGGGAGCTGTTTTTT. Residues: CASSVAGGNTGELFF.

The J gene is TRBJ2-1, the V gene TRBV24-1; no definite D call. V lost 0 bases, J lost 7 bases, and 12 bases lay in between. Germline CDR1 and CDR2: KGHDR and SFDVKD. The CDR3 covers 15 residues. The CDR3 here is CATSDLLVRDNEQFF. The CDR3 DNA reads as TGTGCCACCAGTGATTTGCTGGTTCGAGATAATGAGCAGTTCTTC.

V usage is TRBV10-3 and J usage is TRBJ1-4; TRBD1 matches 9 bases. The V and J ends lost 2 bases and 7 bases, in that order; junction bases with no gene match: 11. The CDR3 runs 17 residues. Germline V lookup: CDR1 ENHRY, CDR2 SYGVKD. DNA of the CDR3: TGTGCCATCAGTGAGACCCTGACAGGGGGTGAGAGTGAAAAACTGTTTTTT. Translated: CAISETLTGGESEKLFF.

This clone has just a few counts. CDR3 coding DNA: TGTGCCAGTAGTACTCGTGGGGAGCTGTTTTTT. This sequence encodes CASSTRGELFF. The V gene is TRBV19, the J gene TRBJ2-2; D call uncertain. The CDR3 contains 11 residues. Germline V gene data show CDR1 as LNHDA and CDR2 as SQIVND (reference sequence). Trimming stripped 4 bases from V and 8 bases from J, with 5 bases between.

CDR3: CASRPGLAGGPQYF. The CDR3 DNA reads TGCGCCAGCAGACCGGGACTAGCGGGGGGGCCGCAGTATTTT. This chain joins TRBV10-2 and TRBJ2-3; 16 bases fit TRBD2. This CDR3 has 14 amino acids. Per germline, CDR1 WSHSY and CDR2 SAAADI. V shed 6 bases and J 10 bases; nucleotides not matched to a gene: 4.

The table lists this clone with a few counts. The chain couples TRBV4-1 to TRBJ1-4; a weak D match, TRBD1 (5 bases). The CDR3 totals 15 residues. V dropped 1 base and J dropped 5 bases, with 11 bases sitting between them. In germline, CDR1 is MGHRA, CDR2 YSYEKL. CDR3 nucleotide sequence: TGCGCCAGCAGCCAAGGAGACAGAAACAATGAAAAACTGTTTTTT. Translating gives CASSQGDRNNEKLFF.

V gene TRBV11-3 combines with J gene TRBJ2-7; maybe TRBD1 (5 bases). V was pared by 0 bases and J by 6 bases, with 12 bases between. CDR3 length: 14 amino acids. CDR1 and CDR2 from the germline V gene are SGHNT and YENEEA. CDR3 sequence (DNA): TGTGCCAGCAGCTTAGATGGGGCAGGCGGCGAGCAGTACTTC. This gives the protein CASSLDGAGGEQYF.

This CDR3 is CASSPWASTDTQYF. The CDR3 DNA reads TGTGCCAGCAGTCCTTGGGCTAGCACAGATACGCAGTATTTT. The chain carries TRBV27 and TRBJ2-3; D call uncertain. Germline V gene data show CDR1 as MNHEY and CDR2 as SMNVEV (reference sequence). The V end was cut by 5 bases, the J end by 0 bases, with 9 bases between. This CDR3 has 14 residues.

The V and J genes are TRBV10-3 and TRBJ2-3; D may be TRBD2 (5 bases). V dropped 4 bases and J dropped 5 bases, with 13 bases sitting between them. This CDR3 has 14 amino acids. Germline V gives CDR1 ENHRY, CDR2 SYGVKD. The CDR3 loop reads CAISGASRQDTQYF. The CDR3 DNA sequence: TGTGCCATCAGTGGTGCTAGCAGGCAAGATACGCAGTATTTT.

This clone turned up a few times. This chain links TRBV28 with TRBJ2-2, with D unresolved. V was trimmed by 8 bases and J by 4 bases, leaving 23 bases between them. This CDR3 contains 17 residues. CDR1 MDHEN and CDR2 SYDVKM come from the germline V gene. CDR3 DNA sequence: TGTGCCAGCCGCTACGAAACCTTTCGAGGTAGCACCGGGGAGCTGTTTTTT. This codes for CASRYETFRGSTGELFF.

The V gene is TRBV25-1, the J gene TRBJ1-1; a possible D gene is TRBD1 (6 bases). Germline-derived CDR1 and CDR2 are MGHDK and SYGVNS. V was shortened by 4 bases and J by 0 bases, with 18 bases between the two germline ends. This CDR3 comprises 17 residues. The CDR3 bases are TGTGCCAGCAGTGGAGGGGGAGGGGAGGTGGTGAACACTGAAGCTTTCTTT. This codes for CASSGGGGEVVNTEAFF.

This chain links TRBV5-1 with TRBJ2-5; unclear D gene. CDR1 is SGHRS and CDR2 is YFSETQ in the germline V gene. Trimming removed 4 bases from V and 2 bases from J, with 9 bases in between. The CDR3 spans 13 residues. Here the CDR3 reads CASSGPEQETQYF. DNA for the CDR3: TGCGCCAGCAGCGGGCCAGAGCAAGAGACCCAGTACTTC.

A word on this clone: One end of the junction varies from germline; a read error may be responsible. The chain is built from TRBV5-6 and TRBJ1-2, with 7 positions matching TRBD1. The CDR3 is 11 residues long. The V gene's germline CDR1 is SGHDT and CDR2 YYEEEE. The CDR3 loop reads CASSATEGAAF. CDR3 DNA: TGTGCCAGCAGCGCCACTGAGGGGGCGGCCTTC.

The rearrangement joins TRBV2 to TRBJ2-1; D not certain. Germline V gene sequence: CDR1 SNHLY, CDR2 FYNNEI. V was shortened by 5 bases and J by 6 bases, with 5 bases between the two germline ends. The CDR3 is 11 amino acids. CDR3 nucleotides: TGTGCCAGCAGTCCCGTCAATGAGCAGTTCTTC. As protein: CASSPVNEQFF. The whole variable domain, remainder taken from reference TRBV2 and TRBJ2-1, is EPEVTQTPSHQVTQMGQEVILRCVPISNHLYFYWYRQILGQKVEFLVSFYNNEISEKSEIFDDQFSVERPDGSNFTLKIRSTKLEDSAMYFCASSPVNEQFFGPGTRLTVL.

This chain's CDR3 is CASSLISGGAESQYF. In DNA, the CDR3 is TGTGCCAGCAGCTTGATCAGCGGGGGGGCCGAATCGCAGTATTTT. V and J are TRBV11-3 and TRBJ2-3, with 10 positions matching TRBD2. Trimming cost V 3 bases and J 10 bases; bases outside gene matches: 10. This CDR3 has 15 amino acids. CDR1 SGHNT and CDR2 YENEEA come from the germline V gene.

The chain recombines TRBV6-2 or TRBV6-3 with TRBJ1-1; a possible D gene is TRBD1 (5 bases). Trimming shortened V by 0 bases and J by 1 base, and 9 bases separated the two germline ends. In germline, CDR1 is MNHEY, CDR2 SVGEGT. The CDR3 runs 15 residues. CDR3 in DNA: TGTGCCAGCAGTTACTCGAGGCAGGGGAACACTGAAGCTTTCTTT. Translated, it gives CASSYSRQGNTEAFF.

The chain is built from TRBV5-1 and TRBJ1-5; D unclear. Per the germline V gene, CDR1 is SGHRS and CDR2 is YFSETQ. Trimming removed 4 bases at V and 4 bases at J, with 15 bases between. The CDR3 runs 15 residues. CDR3 DNA sequence: TGCGCCAGCAGCGTACTACCTGGAGGAAATCAGCCCCAGCATTTT. Encoded protein: CASSVLPGGNQPQHF. Looking up the rest from reference TRBV5-1 and TRBJ1-5 gives the full variable domain: KAGVTQTPRYLIKTRGQQVTLSCSPISGHRSVSWYQQTPGQGLQFLFEYFSETQRNKGNFPGRFSGRQFSNSRSEMNVSTLELGDSALYLCASSVLPGGNQPQHFGDGTRLSIL.

The chain combines TRBV6-1 with TRBJ2-1; 9 nucleotides line up with TRBD1. V was pared by 1 base and J by 3 bases, with 16 bases of the junction left unmatched. Germline V gene data show CDR1 as MNHNS and CDR2 as SASEGT. The CDR3 runs 20 residues. CDR3 protein: CASSEEGGQGWLPHYNEQFF. As DNA, the CDR3 is TGTGCCAGCAGTGAAGAGGGGGGACAGGGCTGGCTACCCCACTACAATGAGCAGTTCTTC.

This clone showed up just a few times. The genes are TRBV4-1 and TRBJ1-1; D unresolved. Germline values: CDR1 MGHRA, CDR2 YSYEKL. The CDR3 extends over 13 amino acids. Trimming cost V 4 bases and J 5 bases, with 11 bases left between them. The CDR3, as DNA: TGCGCCAGCAGCCCGGGGTTGTGGACTGAAGCTTTCTTT. It is translated as CASSPGLWTEAFF.

The gene calls are TRBV15 and TRBJ1-2; 8 nucleotides agree with TRBD1. The germline V gene encodes CDR1 LNHNV and CDR2 YYDKDF (reference sequence). The CDR3 length is 16 residues. Trimming took 0 bases from V and 7 from J; bases not matched to a gene: 10. The chain's CDR3 is CATSRDLTGGVGGYTF. The CDR3 nucleotides are TGTGCCACCAGCAGAGACCTTACAGGGGGGGTTGGTGGCTACACCTTC.

Only one count was recorded for this clone. The sample contains more than one DNA sequence encoding this CDR3. The V and J genes are TRBV5-1 and TRBJ2-3; 9 bases map to TRBD2. The germline V gene encodes CDR1 SGHRS and CDR2 YFSETQ. This CDR3 has 16 amino acids. The J segment lost 4 bases and the V segment lost 4 bases, leaving 10 bases of the junction unmatched. Here the CDR3 DNA reads TGCGCCAGCAGCAGCCTCGCGGGGGGGGTGTCAGATACGCAGTATTTT. It translates to CASSSLAGGVSDTQYF.

The rearrangement links TRBV9 to TRBJ1-2, with D hard to call. The CDR3 is 15 amino acids. V was trimmed by 3 bases and J by 4 bases, leaving 16 bases between them. The germline gives CDR1 SGDLS, CDR2 YYNGEE. The CDR3 here is CASSADGSNLYGYTF. The CDR3 DNA sequence: TGTGCCAGCAGCGCCGACGGGTCCAACCTCTATGGCTACACCTTC.

This clone has a handful of counts. The V and J genes are TRBV9 and TRBJ1-1; D remains unclear. The V gene's germline CDR1 is SGDLS and CDR2 YYNGEE. This CDR3 is 16 amino acids long. V lost 0 bases and J lost 5, with 17 bases in between. The CDR3 is CASSVVGGLGTTEAFF. The CDR3 DNA sequence: TGTGCCAGCAGCGTAGTTGGAGGGCTGGGAACGACTGAAGCTTTCTTT.

The J gene is TRBJ1-1, the V gene TRBV3-1 (or the pseudogene TRBV3-2); D remains unclear. Germline CDR1 is LGHDT and CDR2 is YNNKEL (reference sequence). Trimming left V 2 bases short and J 4 bases short, with 11 bases between. The CDR3 sequence is 14 residues long. The CDR3 is CASSQYQSPTEAFF. The CDR3 bases are TGTGCCAGCAGCCAATACCAGTCCCCCACTGAAGCTTTCTTT.

This rearrangement joins TRBV7-9 to TRBJ2-5; D uncertain. V was clipped by 3 bases and J by 3 bases, with 8 bases between them. The CDR3 extends over 13 amino acids. Germline CDR1 reads SEHNR; CDR2 reads FQNEAQ (reference sequence). The CDR3 region has the DNA TGTGCCAGCAGCTTCTCCGGTGAAGAGACCCAGTACTTC. Protein product: CASSFSGEETQYF.

The rearrangement joins TRBV24-1 to TRBJ2-1; 8 nucleotides agree with TRBD1. Germline CDR1 reads KGHDR; CDR2 reads SFDVKD. J lost 7 bases, V lost 4 bases, and 20 bases had no gene match. This CDR3 has 19 amino acids. The CDR3 DNA is TGTGCCACCAGTGAAGGAACTGACTCAGGGGGCGCGGATGGTAATGAGCAGTTCTTC. Residues: CATSEGTDSGGADGNEQFF.

This chain joins TRBV6-5 and TRBJ1-2, with D maybe TRBD1 (6 bases). Trimming stripped 6 bases from V and 2 bases from J, with 13 bases between. CDR1 is MNHEY and CDR2 is SVGAGI in the germline V gene. This CDR3 has 14 residues. CDR3 amino acids: CASRPTGTNYGYTF. In nucleotides, the CDR3 is TGTGCCAGCAGACCGACAGGAACCAACTATGGCTACACCTTC.

This clone was picked up a small number of times. The gene calls are TRBV6-2 or TRBV6-3 and TRBJ1-1; D remains unclear. V shed 4 bases and J shed 4 bases, with 19 bases lying between them. The CDR3 contains 16 residues. Germline CDR1 reads MNHEY; CDR2 reads SVGEGT. The CDR3 reads CASSSGGPGRGTEAFF. In nucleotides, the CDR3 is TGTGCCAGCAGTTCCGGCGGCCCGGGTAGAGGCACTGAAGCTTTCTTT.

The chain couples TRBV18 to TRBJ1-6; D possibly corresponds to TRBD1 (6 bases). V lost 3 bases and J 10 bases, leaving 10 bases between the germline ends. The CDR3 extends over 13 amino acids. Germline lookup yields CDR1 KGHSH and CDR2 LQKENI. The CDR3: CASSPDSGSPLHF. CDR3 DNA: TGTGCCAGCTCACCGGACAGTGGGTCACCCCTCCACTTT.